This TCR beta chain was sequenced for a study of blood T cell repertoires in COVID-19. Study summary: T cells, B-cell-depleted T cells, or PBMCs supplied cDNA or gDNA.

Produced via immunoSEQ multiplex PCR; TCRdb's table is partial and in-frame only. The table includes under 350,000 clones, around 86% detected once. The germline gives CDR1 WSHSY, CDR2 SAAADI. Trimming pared 4 bases from V and 2 bases from J, leaving 16 bases between. CDR3 length equals 16 residues. This clone was observed a handful of times. This clonotype was sampled from a man between 45 and 60 years old with acute or convalescent COVID-19. Sequenced input: peripheral blood. V usage is TRBV10-2 and J usage is TRBJ2-3; no reliable D call. CDR3 coding DNA: TGCGCCAGCAGTGGCGGTAGAAGGCTGTCCACAGATACGCAGTATTTT. It encodes CASSGGRRLSTDTQYF.